The 8 T cell receptor beta chains below all came from one sample that was sequenced in a study of T-cell reconstitution after alpha-beta-depleted transplantation in children. The TCRbeta library incorporated unique molecular identifiers. MiXCR was run by TCRdb on the PCR reads, yielding one entry per CDR3 protein. The sample carries approximately 510,000 distinct CDR3 sequences, roughly 18% recorded once. The sample was PBMCs from the stem cell graft donor, taken from the stem cell graft. These receptors all come from a human donor who donated a stem cell graft to a child with acute lymphoblastic leukemia.

This clonotype was seen only a few times. The rearrangement joins TRBV7-7 to TRBJ2-7; D possibly corresponds to TRBD1 (6 bases). Germline values: CDR1 SSHAT, CDR2 FNYEAQ (reference sequence). V lost 11 bases and J 2 bases, leaving 19 bases between the germline ends. The CDR3 extends over 14 amino acids. Here the CDR3 DNA reads TGTGCCCCCACCAGGGACAACAAAGCCTACGAGCAGTACTTC. It encodes CAPTRDNKAYEQYF.

This chain uses TRBV5-4 with TRBJ2-1, with TRBD1 matching over 9 bases. The CDR3 is 13 amino acids. V gave up 4 bases and J gave up 7 bases; unmatched junction bases: 3. Germline CDR1 and CDR2: SGHNT and YYREEE (reference sequence). CDR3 loop: CASSKGQGNEQFF. The CDR3 region has the DNA TGTGCCAGCAGCAAAGGACAGGGGAATGAGCAGTTCTTC.

This clonotype occurred many times. The V and J genes are TRBV20-1 and TRBJ2-1, with D perhaps being TRBD1 or TRBD2 (5 bases each). Trimming cost V 1 base and J 2 bases, with 12 bases left between them. The CDR3 is made up of 15 amino acids. CDR1 DFQATT and CDR2 SNEGSKA come from the germline V gene (reference sequence). For the CDR3, the DNA is TGCAGTGCTAGAGGGGGCGGGTTTACCTACAATGAGCAGTTCTTC. Translated, it gives CSARGGGFTYNEQFF.

This clonotype occurred a few times. The chain recombines TRBV30 with TRBJ1-1; 7 positions agree with TRBD1. V lost 7 bases and J lost 5; bases outside the gene matches: 13. Germline CDR1 is GTSNPN and CDR2 is SVGIG (reference sequence). CDR3 length: 14 residues. The CDR3 sequence is CALKNRGAGTEAFF. The CDR3 region has the DNA TGTGCCTTAAAAAACAGGGGAGCAGGGACTGAAGCTTTCTTT.

This clonotype has more than one count but fewer than ten. The chain joins TRBV19 to TRBJ1-5; a possible D gene is TRBD1 (6 bases). This CDR3 spans 16 amino acids. Germline V gene data show CDR1 as LNHDA and CDR2 as SQIVND (reference sequence). Trimming removed 5 bases at V and 0 bases at J, with 14 bases between. The CDR3 DNA is TGTGCCAGTAGTGCGTCCACAGGGTATAGCAATCAGCCCCAGCATTTT. This codes for CASSASTGYSNQPQHF.

V gene TRBV27 combines with J gene TRBJ2-7, with unresolved D. From germline, CDR1 is MNHEY and CDR2 SMNVEV (reference sequence). V was shortened by 3 bases and J by 2 bases, with 8 bases between the two germline ends. The CDR3 is 13 residues long. DNA of the CDR3: TGTGCCAGCAGTTTCTCCTTACCCTACGAGCAGTACTTC. Encoded protein: CASSFSLPYEQYF.

This clonotype was observed a few times. The chain links TRBV25-1 to TRBJ2-7; D perhaps matches TRBD1 (6 bases). Germline assignment: CDR1 MGHDK and CDR2 SYGVNS. Between the trimmed V and J ends, which lost 7 bases and 5 bases, there was a span of 6 bases. The CDR3 loop spans 10 amino acids. CDR3 sequence reads: CASKGDEQYF. In DNA form, the CDR3 reads TGTGCCAGCAAGGGGGACGAGCAGTACTTC.

The chain employs TRBV30 and TRBJ1-6; a possible D gene is TRBD1 (6 bases). Germline assignment: CDR1 GTSNPN and CDR2 SVGIG (reference sequence). The V end was cut by 1 base, the J end by 5 bases, with 12 bases between. This CDR3 has 15 amino acids. Here the CDR3 DNA reads TGTGCCTGGAGTGCCGGACAGTGGGATAATTCACCCCTCCACTTT. Protein: CAWSAGQWDNSPLHF. Filled out from reference TRBV30 and TRBJ1-6, the complete variable domain reads SQTIHQWPATLVQPVGSPLSLECTVEGTSNPNLYWYRQAAGRGLQLLFYSVGIGQISSEVPQNLSASRPQDRQFILSSKKLLLSDSGFYLCAWSAGQWDNSPLHFGNGTRLTVT.